Shown below are 22 T cell receptor beta chains from a single sample sequenced in a study of graft-versus-host responses after intestinal transplantation. Repertoires were generated with immunoSEQ multiplex PCR, while TCRdb's copy carries only in-frame clones and drops some. The table records more than 50,000 clones, under 95% of them present only once. The input for sequencing was PBMCs, taken roughly 660 days after intestinal transplant. The receptors were sampled from a human patient who received an intestinal transplant, so some T cells may come from the graft donor.

V usage is TRBV19 and J usage is TRBJ2-7; possibly TRBD2 for D (5 bases). The CDR3 contains 17 residues. CDR1 and CDR2 from the germline V gene are LNHDA and SQIVND (reference sequence). The V end lost 5 bases, the J end lost 3 bases, and 23 bases lay between the germline ends. The CDR3 sequence is CASSDTPGPSADYEQYF. CDR3 DNA: TGTGCCAGTAGTGATACCCCGGGCCCCTCAGCGGACTACGAGCAGTACTTC.

This chain uses TRBV11-2 with TRBJ1-4; D is ambiguous. Germline lookup yields CDR1 SGHAT and CDR2 FQNNGV. The CDR3 runs to 13 residues. V gave up 5 bases and J gave up 10 bases, with 14 bases separating them. In DNA form, the CDR3 reads TGTGCCAGCAGCCCCGAGACCCGAGCAAAACTGTTTTTT. Amino acids: CASSPETRAKLFF.

This clone was observed a few times. The chain employs TRBV11-2 and TRBJ1-1, with D perhaps matching TRBD1 (5 bases). V lost 5 bases and J 4 bases, leaving 11 bases between the germline ends. Germline-derived CDR1 and CDR2 are SGHAT and FQNNGV. This CDR3 is 13 amino acids long. CDR3 in amino acids: CASSLQGVTEAFF. CDR3 bases: TGTGCCAGCAGCCTGCAGGGCGTCACTGAAGCTTTCTTT.

The rearrangement links TRBV6-5 to TRBJ2-7, with D hard to call. CDR3 length: 14 amino acids. V was clipped by 3 bases and J by 4 bases, with 13 bases between them. CDR1 is MNHEY, CDR2 SVGAGI, per germline. The CDR3 spells CASSYAQARYEQYF. The CDR3 coding sequence is TGTGCCAGCAGTTATGCGCAGGCAAGATACGAGCAGTACTTC.

J is TRBJ1-1 and V is TRBV19, with TRBD1 as a possible D gene (6 bases). From germline, CDR1 is LNHDA and CDR2 SQIVND (reference sequence). The length of the CDR3 is 14 residues. V was pared by 3 bases and J by 1 base, with 9 bases between. The CDR3 DNA reads as TGTGCCAGTAGTATCTGGGGGCGGAACACTGAAGCTTTCTTT. Encoded protein: CASSIWGRNTEAFF.

This chain links TRBV5-1 with TRBJ2-7; 7 bases align to TRBD1. There are 14 residues in the CDR3. The germline V gene has CDR1 SGHRS and CDR2 YFSETQ. The J segment lost 3 bases and the V segment lost 4 bases, leaving 7 bases of the junction unmatched. This chain's CDR3 is CASSGTAQNYEQYF. The CDR3 nucleotides read TGCGCCAGCAGCGGGACAGCCCAAAACTACGAGCAGTACTTC.

The chain carries TRBV12-5 and TRBJ1-2, with 7 bases matching TRBD1. The ends lost 4 bases at V and 4 bases at J; junction bases unmatched: 3. The CDR3 has 13 amino acids. CDR1 LGHNT and CDR2 FRNRAP come from the germline V gene. Here the CDR3 reads CASGSGTAYGYTF. As DNA, the CDR3 is TGTGCTAGTGGTTCCGGGACAGCCTATGGCTACACCTTC.

The V call is TRBV11-2, the J call TRBJ2-7; no definite D call. Trimming removed 5 bases from V and 0 bases from J, with 5 bases in between. The germline CDR1 and CDR2 sequences are SGHAT and FQNNGV. The CDR3 has 12 amino acids. The CDR3 DNA reads TGTGCCAGCAGCGTAAGCTCCTACGAGCAGTACTTC. Its translation is CASSVSSYEQYF.

The chain recombines TRBV6-6 with TRBJ2-3; D gene uncertain. CDR3 length: 16 residues. V lost 2 bases and J lost 0, with 12 bases in between. CDR1 and CDR2 (germline): MNHNY, SVGAGI (reference sequence). The CDR3 sequence: CASSYVDLVSTDTQYF. CDR3 in DNA: TGTGCCAGCAGTTACGTGGACCTGGTAAGCACAGATACGCAGTATTTT.

The chain links TRBV7-3 to TRBJ2-3, with 7 bases lining up with TRBD2. V gave up 6 bases and J gave up 2 bases; unmatched junction bases: 5. Germline V gives CDR1 SGHTA, CDR2 FQGTGA. This CDR3 contains 14 residues. The CDR3 here is CASSRSGITDTQYF. The CDR3 nucleotides read TGTGCCAGCAGTCGGAGCGGGATCACAGATACGCAGTATTTT.

This chain joins TRBV2 and TRBJ1-6, with a tentative D call TRBD1 (6 bases). CDR1 is SNHLY, CDR2 FYNNEI, per germline. Trimming removed 0 bases from V and 3 bases from J, with 9 bases in between. This CDR3 is 16 amino acids long. The CDR3 protein is CASSEAGADYNSPLHF. The CDR3 nucleotides read TGTGCCAGCAGTGAAGCGGGGGCGGACTATAATTCACCCCTCCACTTT.

The V gene is TRBV6-1, the J gene TRBJ2-1, with 8 bases lining up with TRBD2. The V gene's germline CDR1 is MNHNS and CDR2 SASEGT. The trim removed 8 bases at V and 9 bases at J, leaving 3 bases unmatched. The CDR3 has 11 residues. In DNA, the CDR3 is TGTGCCAGCCACCGGGGGGGTGAGCAGTTCTTC. This gives the protein CASHRGGEQFF.

The CDR3 spells CASSLSGRDTEAFF. The CDR3 DNA reads TGCGCCAGCAGCTTATCGGGGAGGGATACTGAAGCTTTCTTT. This chain links TRBV5-1 with TRBJ1-1; D remains ambiguous. V was clipped by 2 bases and J by 5 bases, with 13 bases between them. CDR1 is SGHRS and CDR2 is YFSETQ in the germline V gene. This CDR3 is 14 amino acids long.

The chain recombines TRBV10-3 with TRBJ1-3; D call uncertain. V gave up 8 bases and J gave up 1 base, with 9 bases separating them. The CDR3 contains 13 residues. Germline V gene sequence: CDR1 ENHRY, CDR2 SYGVKD. The CDR3 loop is CAIPLLSGNTIYF. The CDR3 DNA is TGTGCCATCCCCTTATTATCTGGAAACACCATATATTTT.

The chain joins TRBV9 to TRBJ2-1; D possibly matches TRBD1 or TRBD2 (5 bases each). The CDR3 totals 14 residues. CDR1 SGDLS and CDR2 YYNGEE come from the germline V gene. The V end lost 3 bases, the J end lost 7 bases, and 14 bases lay between the germline ends. The CDR3 coding sequence is TGTGCCAGCAGCGGACCTCGGGGCGGGAATGAGCAGTTCTTC. It is translated as CASSGPRGGNEQFF.

This clone appeared once. The chain is built from TRBV9 and TRBJ2-1; D remains ambiguous. V lost 0 bases to trimming and J lost 0 bases, with 10 bases between them. The CDR3 totals 16 residues. Germline values: CDR1 SGDLS, CDR2 YYNGEE. CDR3 coding DNA: TGTGCCAGCAGCGTAGGAATACCGAGCTCCTACAATGAGCAGTTCTTC. It translates to CASSVGIPSSYNEQFF.

The rearrangement links TRBV7-9 to TRBJ1-1; D is ambiguous. V shed 5 bases and J shed 1 base, with 11 bases lying between them. CDR1 SEHNR and CDR2 FQNEAQ come from the germline V gene (reference sequence). This CDR3 comprises 14 residues. The CDR3: CASSLGPRNTEAFF. CDR3 DNA sequence: TGTGCCAGCAGCCTCGGACCGAGGAACACTGAAGCTTTCTTT.

The chain links TRBV9 to TRBJ1-4; possible D gene TRBD1, 6 bases. There are 17 residues in the CDR3. Trimming removed 2 bases at V and 0 bases at J, with 14 bases between. CDR1 is SGDLS, CDR2 YYNGEE, per germline. This CDR3 is CASSVNRDTATNEKLFF. The CDR3 nucleotides are TGTGCCAGCAGCGTTAACAGGGACACTGCAACTAATGAAAAACTGTTTTTT.

This clone was recorded once. The chain combines TRBV23-1 with TRBJ1-1, with D tentatively TRBD1 (5 bases). TRBV23-1 is identified as an open reading frame with a role that is uncertain. This CDR3 comprises 15 residues. Trimming left V 7 bases short and J 0 bases short, with 15 bases between. In DNA form, the CDR3 reads TGCGCCAGCACCCCAGGGATTCTAATGAACACTGAAGCTTTCTTT. This encodes CASTPGILMNTEAFF.

This sequence joins TRBV11-3 and TRBJ1-1, with 8 nucleotides matching TRBD1. Germline CDR1 and CDR2: SGHNT and YENEEA. The CDR3 length is 13 residues. The ends lost 6 bases at V and 3 bases at J; junction bases unmatched: 3. The CDR3 DNA reads TGTGCCAGCAGTCCGGACAGGGACACTGAAGCTTTCTTT. Translated, it gives CASSPDRDTEAFF.

The CDR3 region is CASSLRLAGVGELFF. The CDR3 DNA reads TGCGCCAGCAGCCTAAGACTAGCGGGGGTCGGGGAGCTGTTTTTT. The rearrangement joins TRBV5-1 to TRBJ2-2; 12 bases match TRBD2. This CDR3 contains 15 residues. After removal of 4 bases from V and 7 bases from J, the junction contained 5 bases not matched to a gene. Germline V lookup: CDR1 SGHRS, CDR2 YFSETQ. Based on the CDR3 plus reference TRBV5-1 and TRBJ2-2, the full variable domain is KAGVTQTPRYLIKTRGQQVTLSCSPISGHRSVSWYQQTPGQGLQFLFEYFSETQRNKGNFPGRFSGRQFSNSRSEMNVSTLELGDSALYLCASSLRLAGVGELFFGEGSRLTVL.

The rearrangement links TRBV25-1 to TRBJ2-3; D is undetermined. V dropped 6 bases and J dropped 6 bases, with 16 bases sitting between them. Germline values: CDR1 MGHDK, CDR2 SYGVNS. CDR3 length: 14 amino acids. CDR3 in DNA: TGTGCCAGCAGCCTGCCTCAGCTGGGGGATACGCAGTATTTT. It translates to CASSLPQLGDTQYF.